The T cell receptor beta chain described here comes from a study of blood T cell repertoires in COVID-19. V was shortened by 1 base and J by 14 bases, with 19 bases between the two germline ends. There are 15 residues in the CDR3. CDR1 and CDR2 from the germline V gene are SGHRS and YFSETQ. Data came from immunoSEQ multiplex PCR; TCRdb stores just in-frame clones and leaves some out. The table has about 50,000 clones, about 91% seen once; the top ten hold 43%. This sequence was found in a woman aged 55 to 70 with COVID-19, enrolled during active disease. The sequencing input was peripheral blood. This sequence joins TRBV5-1 and TRBJ1-6, with D possibly being TRBD1 (5 bases). The CDR3 DNA sequence: TGCGCCAGCAGCTTGACCCTCAGCGGGGGAGAGGCCCTCCACTTT. As protein: CASSLTLSGGEALHF.